The 19 T cell receptor beta chains below all came from one sample that was sequenced in a study of T cells in Graves' hyperthyroidism and ophthalmopathy. RNA transcripts provided the source from which TCR beta CDR3 regions were amplified. First-round RT-PCR targeting the TCR CDR3 was performed with the HTBI primer set. MiXCR, applied by TCRdb to the multiplex PCR reads, yields one record per CDR3 protein. This sample has roughly 520,000 distinct CDR3 sequences; approximately 25% occur once, and the top ten carry about 11%. The material sequenced was blood. The receptors shown here come from a woman aged 25-40 years with Graves' ophthalmopathy.

Comments on this clonotype: The CDR3 does not end in the conserved phenylalanine or tryptophan, so this is likely a read error. V and J are TRBV11-3 and TRBJ1-2, with a possible D match to TRBD1 (6 bases). The CDR3 is 15 amino acids. V dropped 1 base and J dropped 4 bases, with 13 bases sitting between them. The germline gives CDR1 SGHNT, CDR2 YENEEA. CDR3 in amino acids: CASSLVPVQGYGYTY. In DNA form, the CDR3 reads TGTGCCAGCAGCTTAGTGCCAGTACAGGGCTATGGCTACACCTAC.

This clonotype showed up just a few times. The chain couples TRBV15 to TRBJ2-5; D is perhaps TRBD1 or TRBD2 (6 bases each). Germline CDR1 LNHNV, CDR2 YYDKDF (reference sequence). This CDR3 has 14 amino acids. Trimming took off 1 base at V and 5 bases at J, with 11 bases between the two ends. Here the CDR3 reads CATSRGGAGETQYF. The CDR3 DNA reads as TGTGCCACCAGCAGAGGGGGGGCGGGGGAGACCCAGTACTTC. The whole variable domain, remainder taken from reference TRBV15 and TRBJ2-5, is DAMVIQNPRYQVTQFGKPVTLSCSQTLNHNVMYWYQQKSSQAPKLLFHYYDKDFNNEADTPDNFQSRRPNTSFCFLDIRSPGLGDTAMYLCATSRGGAGETQYFGPGTRLLVL.

This clonotype was counted at least ten times. The gene calls are TRBV12-3 or TRBV12-4 and TRBJ2-2; D ambiguous. The CDR3 sequence is 12 residues long. V lost 2 bases, J lost 7 bases, and 5 bases lay in between. CDR3 in DNA: TGTGCCAGCAGTTTAAGGGACGGGGAGCTGTTTTTT. Amino acids: CASSLRDGELFF.

This clonotype was observed a few times. The chain joins TRBV18 to TRBJ1-1; 8 positions agree with TRBD1. Germline CDR1 KGHSH, CDR2 LQKENI. The V segment lost 2 bases and the J segment 11 bases; nucleotides outside the gene matches: 7. There are 13 residues in the CDR3. The CDR3 DNA follows: TGTGCCAGCTCACCATCAGGGGGCTTAGGTGCTTTCTTT. Amino acid sequence: CASSPSGGLGAFF.

The chain joins TRBV12-5 to TRBJ1-1, with TRBD1 matching over 8 bases. V dropped 1 base and J dropped 5; count of bases not matched to a gene: 9. CDR3 length: 16 amino acids. Germline CDR1 reads LGHNT; CDR2 reads FRNRAP. This CDR3 reads CASGLAGGARRTEAFF. In nucleotides, the CDR3 is TGTGCTAGTGGTTTGGCAGGGGGCGCGAGGAGGACTGAAGCTTTCTTT.

The rearrangement links TRBV6-5 to TRBJ1-5, with D uncertain. This CDR3 has 16 residues. V lost 2 bases and J lost 2, with 13 bases in between. Germline-derived CDR1 and CDR2 are MNHEY and SVGAGI. The CDR3 bases are TGTGCCAGCAGTTACGAGGCAGGTGAAGGCAATCAGCCCCAGCATTTT. Protein: CASSYEAGEGNQPQHF.

This clonotype turned up a few times. The chain carries TRBV18 and TRBJ2-7; TRBD2 is a possible D gene (6 bases). Trimming removed 3 bases from V and 0 bases from J, with 12 bases in between. CDR3 length: 15 residues. CDR1 is KGHSH, CDR2 LQKENI, per germline. CDR3 amino acids: CASSPFSEGSYEQYF. The DNA of the CDR3 is TGTGCCAGCTCACCTTTCTCGGAGGGCTCCTACGAGCAGTACTTC.

This clonotype was recorded many times. V is TRBV19 and J is TRBJ1-1, with D unclear. This CDR3 comprises 18 residues. V lost 2 bases, J lost 0 bases, and 19 bases lay in between. Per germline, CDR1 LNHDA and CDR2 SQIVND (reference sequence). CDR3 loop: CASSIRWTNPLLNTEAFF. CDR3 coding DNA: TGTGCCAGTAGTATAAGGTGGACGAACCCCCTTCTGAACACTGAAGCTTTCTTT.

This clonotype was counted ten times or more. V and J are TRBV20-1 and TRBJ1-5, with 8 nucleotides matching TRBD1. Per germline, CDR1 DFQATT and CDR2 SNEGSKA (reference sequence). V dropped 0 bases and J dropped 1; count of bases not matched to a gene: 14. The CDR3 has 19 amino acids. The CDR3 reads CSARDWPQGVPRSNQPQHF. The CDR3 coding sequence is TGCAGTGCTAGAGATTGGCCACAGGGGGTGCCCCGAAGCAATCAGCCCCAGCATTTT.

This clonotype was seen at least ten times. V and J are TRBV11-2 and TRBJ2-3; D uncertain. V lost 3 bases and J 2 bases, leaving 3 bases between the germline ends. Germline-derived CDR1 and CDR2 are SGHAT and FQNNGV. This CDR3 region has 12 residues. CDR3 loop: CASSLNTDTQYF. The CDR3 nucleotides read TGTGCCAGCAGCTTGAACACAGATACGCAGTATTTT.

This clonotype occurred many times. The rearrangement uses TRBV20-1 and TRBJ1-5; D is ambiguous. Germline V gene lookup returns CDR1 DFQATT and CDR2 SNEGSKA (reference sequence). This CDR3 contains 14 residues. V was cut by 1 base and J by 5 bases, with 12 bases left in between. CDR3 nucleotide sequence: TGCAGTGCTAGAGGGCCCCCGCCGGATCAGCCCCAGCATTTT. It yields the protein CSARGPPPDQPQHF.

This clonotype was counted ten times or more. The chain joins TRBV11-2 to TRBJ1-1, with D unclear. The CDR3 has 14 amino acids. Deletions cut 5 bases from V and 1 base from J, with 11 bases between. Germline CDR1 and CDR2: SGHAT and FQNNGV. The CDR3 loop is CASSRTHPNTEAFF. CDR3 DNA sequence: TGTGCCAGCAGCCGAACGCACCCGAACACTGAAGCTTTCTTT. Using reference TRBV11-2 and TRBJ1-1 for the parts outside the CDR3, the full variable domain is EAGVAQSPRYKIIEKRQSVAFWCNPISGHATLYWYQQILGQGPKLLIQFQNNGVVDDSQLPKDRFSAERLKGVDSTLKIQPAKLEDSAVYLCASSRTHPNTEAFFGQGTRLTVV.

Turning to this clonotype: The junction departs from the called germline gene at one end, perhaps through a read error. The chain couples TRBV28 to TRBJ1-2; D gene uncertain. The CDR3 has 12 amino acids. Germline V lookup: CDR1 MDHEN, CDR2 SYDVKM. CDR3 residues: CASGGLNYGYAF. Here the CDR3 DNA reads TGTGCCAGCGGTGGACTGAACTATGGCTACGCCTTC.

The V gene is TRBV6-1, the J gene TRBJ1-1; D is undetermined. CDR1 is MNHNS and CDR2 is SASEGT in the germline V gene. This CDR3 is 15 amino acids long. Trimming stripped 2 bases from V and 12 bases from J, with 22 bases between. The CDR3 DNA sequence: TGTGCCAGCAGTGAATTGCTACGTAGTCGGGATATGACTTTCTTT. This gives the protein CASSELLRSRDMTFF.

The table lists this clonotype with many counts. CDR3 protein: CASSSLRSNTEAFF. CDR3 DNA: TGTGCCAGCAGTTCCCTCAGGAGTAACACTGAAGCTTTCTTT. The J gene is TRBJ1-1, the V gene TRBV6-5; D unclear. Germline V CDR1 and CDR2: MNHEY, SVGAGI. V lost 4 bases, J lost 2 bases, and 11 bases lay in between. CDR3 length: 14 amino acids.

The sample holds many counts of this clonotype. CDR3 amino acids: CSARLGTGAYEQYF. CDR3 nucleotide sequence: TGCAGCGCACGACTCGGGACAGGAGCCTACGAGCAGTACTTC. The rearrangement joins TRBV29-1 to TRBJ2-7; TRBD1 matches at 8 bases. CDR3 size: 14 residues. With V trimmed by 7 bases and J by 2 bases, 10 bases remained unmatched. From germline, CDR1 is SQVTM and CDR2 ANQGSEA.

This clonotype was seen more than once but under ten times. The chain employs TRBV28 and TRBJ2-7; 8 bases are a match to TRBD1. From germline, CDR1 is MDHEN and CDR2 SYDVKM. CDR3 length: 14 amino acids. Trimming removed 6 bases from V and 2 bases from J; junction bases left unmatched: 6. Written as DNA, the CDR3 is TGTGCCAGCAGCATAGACAGGGGACCCTACGAGCAGTACTTC. As protein: CASSIDRGPYEQYF. Variable domain in full (rest from reference TRBV28 and TRBJ2-7): DVKVTQSSRYLVKRTGEKVFLECVQDMDHENMFWYRQDPGLGLRLIYFSYDVKMKEKGDIPEGYSVSREKKERFSLILESASTNQTSMYLCASSIDRGPYEQYFGPGTRLTVT.

A note on this clonotype: This may be a read error: a much more frequent sequence differs by one nucleotide. V is TRBV30 and J is TRBJ1-2; D is unresolved. The length of the CDR3 is 13 residues. The V and J ends lost 0 bases and 4 bases respectively, with 9 bases between them. Germline V gene sequence: CDR1 GTSNPN, CDR2 SVGIG (reference sequence). The DNA of the CDR3 is TGTGCCTGGAGTGTACCGGCTATCTATGGCTACACCTTC. Amino acid sequence: CAWSVPAIYGYTF. The whole variable domain, remainder taken from reference TRBV30 and TRBJ1-2, is SQTIHQWPATLVQPVGSPLSLECTVEGTSNPNLYWYRQAAGRGLQLLFYSVGIGQISSEVPQNLSASRPQDRQFILSSKKLLLSDSGFYLCAWSVPAIYGYTFGSGTRLTVV.

This clonotype was found many times. The chain is built from TRBV7-9 and TRBJ1-2; D is uncertain. In germline, CDR1 is SEHNR, CDR2 FQNEAQ (reference sequence). CDR3 size: 15 residues. The V end lost 0 bases, the J end lost 5 bases, and 13 bases lay between the germline ends. CDR3 sequence reads: CASSLARGVEYGYTF. The CDR3 DNA follows: TGTGCCAGCAGCTTAGCGCGGGGTGTGGAATATGGCTACACCTTC. Variable domain in full (rest from reference TRBV7-9 and TRBJ1-2): DTGVSQNPRHKITKRGQNVTFRCDPISEHNRLYWYRQTLGQGPEFLTYFQNEAQLEKSRLLSDRFSAERPKGSFSTLEIQRTEQGDSAMYLCASSLARGVEYGYTFGSGTRLTVV.